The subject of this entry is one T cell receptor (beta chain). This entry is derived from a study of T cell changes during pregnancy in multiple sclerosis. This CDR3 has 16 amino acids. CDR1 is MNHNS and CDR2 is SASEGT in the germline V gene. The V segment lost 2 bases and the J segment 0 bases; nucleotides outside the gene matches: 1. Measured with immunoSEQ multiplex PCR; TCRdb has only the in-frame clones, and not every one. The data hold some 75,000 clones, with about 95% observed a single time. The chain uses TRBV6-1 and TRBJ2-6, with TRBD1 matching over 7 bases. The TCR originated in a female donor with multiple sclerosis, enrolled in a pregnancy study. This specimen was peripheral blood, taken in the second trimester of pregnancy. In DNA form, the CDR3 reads TGTGCCAGCAGTGAACCAGGGGGCTCTGGGGCCAACGTCCTGACTTTC. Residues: CASSEPGGSGANVLTF.